These 18 T cell receptor beta chains were all obtained from the same sample, sequenced in a study of CD8 T cells in ankylosing spondylitis. TCRdb independently ran MiXCR on the 5' RACE reads; one entry per CDR3 protein. The table shows about 230,000 distinct CDR3 sequences, with less than 9.5% occurring only once. Sequences were obtained from blood, either unsorted or a sorted T cell fraction (not recorded which). Receptors originate from a female donor with ankylosing spondylitis or in good health (not recorded which).

The sample holds many counts of this clonotype. J is TRBJ2-5 and V is TRBV5-1, with D possibly matching TRBD2 (6 bases). Germline V lookup: CDR1 SGHRS, CDR2 YFSETQ. Trimming pared 3 bases from V and 2 bases from J, leaving 11 bases between. The CDR3 length is 14 residues. CDR3 in DNA: TGCGCCAGCAGCTGGGGACTTCGACAAGAGACCCAGTACTTC. Encoded protein: CASSWGLRQETQYF.

V gene TRBV20-1 combines with J gene TRBJ2-7; 8 nucleotides match TRBD1. The CDR3 spans 16 residues. CDR1 and CDR2 from the germline V gene are DFQATT and SNEGSKA (reference sequence). The V and J ends lost 4 bases and 1 base, in that order; junction bases with no gene match: 12. In nucleotides, the CDR3 is TGCAGTGCTATTAGTACCGGACAGGGCAATTCCTACGAGCAGTACTTC. Translating gives CSAISTGQGNSYEQYF.

This clonotype has at least ten counts. V and J are TRBV3-1 and TRBJ2-2; D is possibly TRBD1 (6 bases). V lost 4 bases, J lost 4 bases, and 7 bases lay in between. Per the germline V gene, CDR1 is LGHDT and CDR2 is YNNKEL (reference sequence). This CDR3 spans 13 amino acids. In nucleotides, the CDR3 is TGTGCCAGCAGCCGGGGGCGCACCGGGGAGCTGTTTTTT. It encodes CASSRGRTGELFF.

This clonotype has a count of ten or more. The rearrangement links TRBV11-2 to TRBJ2-3; 7 nucleotides agree with TRBD1. The V gene's germline CDR1 is SGHAT and CDR2 FQNNGV. The CDR3 is 15 amino acids. The V gene end was trimmed by 4 bases and the J gene end by 2 bases; junction bases not matched to a gene: 6. The DNA of the CDR3 is TGTGCCAGCAGCTCCTGGGGACAGTTCACAGATACGCAGTATTTT. Amino acid sequence: CASSSWGQFTDTQYF.

This clonotype was detected many times. CDR3 bases: TGTGCCAGCAGGCGGAGTGGACTAGCGGCCTTTAATGAGCAGTTCTTC. Its protein product is CASRRSGLAAFNEQFF. The gene calls are TRBV5-5 and TRBJ2-1; 10 bases are a match to TRBD2. CDR1 SGHKS and CDR2 YYEKEE come from the germline V gene (reference sequence). V trimming: 5 bases; J trimming: 7 bases; junction bases outside the gene matches: 12. There are 16 residues in the CDR3.

This clonotype was observed at least ten times. The V and J genes are TRBV20-1 and TRBJ2-6; D is ambiguous. Germline V gene lookup returns CDR1 DFQATT and CDR2 SNEGSKA (reference sequence). Trimming took 1 base from V and 1 from J, leaving 11 bases between them. The CDR3 runs 16 residues. This chain's CDR3 is CSARVPRLSGANVLTF. Here the CDR3 DNA reads TGCAGTGCTAGAGTTCCCCGACTGTCTGGGGCCAACGTCCTGACTTTC.

J is TRBJ1-1 and V is TRBV4-3; no clear D gene. The V gene's germline CDR1 is LGHNA and CDR2 YSLEER. The CDR3 loop spans 14 amino acids. Trimming left V 0 bases short and J 0 bases short, with 5 bases between. The chain's CDR3 is CASSQENLNTEAFF. The CDR3 DNA reads TGCGCCAGCAGCCAAGAAAACCTGAACACTGAAGCTTTCTTT.

This clonotype was observed at least ten times. This chain joins TRBV27 and TRBJ2-7, with TRBD2 matching over 11 bases. In germline, CDR1 is MNHEY, CDR2 SMNVEV (reference sequence). This CDR3 has 16 amino acids. The junction had 7 bases not matched to a gene; V was cut back by 5 bases and J by 1 base. CDR3: CASSRRLAGPSYEQYF. In DNA, the CDR3 is TGTGCCAGCAGTCGCCGACTAGCGGGACCTTCCTACGAGCAGTACTTC.

In this sample, this clonotype turned up many times. The chain couples TRBV6-1 to TRBJ2-3; 11 nucleotides agree with TRBD2. CDR1 is MNHNS and CDR2 is SASEGT in the germline V gene. The CDR3 covers 14 residues. V lost 6 bases and J lost 6; bases outside the gene matches: 5. The CDR3 is CASRDSGRGDTQYF. CDR3 in DNA: TGTGCCAGCAGAGATAGCGGGAGGGGGGATACGCAGTATTTT.

This clonotype was seen repeatedly, ten times or more. The chain carries TRBV7-2 and TRBJ2-1; 9 nucleotides align to TRBD1. Germline V gives CDR1 SGHTA, CDR2 FQGNSA. J lost 6 bases, V lost 0 bases, and 9 bases had no gene match. This CDR3 region has 17 residues. The CDR3, as DNA: TGTGCCAGCAGCTTAGCGACAGGGGGACTTTTAGTCAATGAGCAGTTCTTC. The encoded protein is CASSLATGGLLVNEQFF.

This clonotype was observed at least ten times. The chain employs TRBV5-1 and TRBJ2-7; 11 nucleotides align to TRBD1. Trimming removed 7 bases from V and 5 bases from J; junction bases left unmatched: 8. The CDR3 runs to 14 residues. Germline CDR1 is SGHRS and CDR2 is YFSETQ. CDR3 sequence reads: CASGGQGEWDEQYF. The CDR3 bases are TGCGCCAGCGGGGGACAGGGGGAATGGGACGAGCAGTACTTC. The full variable domain, in which reference TRBV5-1 and TRBJ2-7 provide the parts outside the CDR3, is KAGVTQTPRYLIKTRGQQVTLSCSPISGHRSVSWYQQTPGQGLQFLFEYFSETQRNKGNFPGRFSGRQFSNSRSEMNVSTLELGDSALYLCASGGQGEWDEQYFGPGTRLTVT.

This clonotype was seen repeatedly, ten times or more. The chain links TRBV12-3 or TRBV12-4 to TRBJ1-2, with a possible D match to TRBD1 (5 bases). This CDR3 comprises 15 residues. V was clipped by 1 base and J by 7 bases, with 16 bases between them. The CDR3 spells CASSLVQGVASGYTF. In DNA, the CDR3 is TGTGCCAGCAGTTTAGTCCAGGGCGTAGCGAGTGGCTACACCTTC.

There are many counts of this clonotype. This chain links TRBV12-5 with TRBJ1-3; D call uncertain. Looked up from germline, CDR1 is LGHNT and CDR2 is FRNRAP. Trimming left V 7 bases short and J 0 bases short, with 13 bases between. CDR3 length: 15 amino acids. CDR3 sequence (DNA): TGTGCTAGTGCCCCGGGCCAAGTCTCTGGAAACACCATATATTTT. It is translated as CASAPGQVSGNTIYF.

This clonotype has ten or more counts. The chain joins TRBV7-8 to TRBJ2-1, with 11 bases identical to TRBD2. CDR1 is SGHVS, CDR2 FQNEAQ, per germline. The ends lost 3 bases at V and 4 bases at J; junction bases unmatched: 2. CDR3 length: 15 amino acids. CDR3 coding DNA: TGTGCCAGCAGCTTCGGGACTAGCGGTTACAATGAGCAGTTCTTC. This codes for CASSFGTSGYNEQFF.

This clonotype has ten or more counts. V gene TRBV15 combines with J gene TRBJ2-5, with D tentatively TRBD2 (5 bases). V lost 1 base and J lost 0, with 12 bases in between. This CDR3 contains 16 residues. The germline V gene encodes CDR1 LNHNV and CDR2 YYDKDF (reference sequence). The CDR3 sequence: CATSRGGKQHQETQYF. The CDR3 DNA follows: TGTGCCACCAGCAGAGGAGGGAAACAACACCAAGAGACCCAGTACTTC.

This clonotype was found a few times. The chain joins TRBV3-1 to TRBJ2-2; TRBD2 might be the D (5 bases). Germline CDR1 LGHDT, CDR2 YNNKEL (reference sequence). CDR3 size: 15 residues. V was shortened by 1 base and J by 7 bases, with 13 bases between the two germline ends. The CDR3 sequence: CASSQVRGRHGELFF. CDR3 nucleotides: TGTGCCAGCAGCCAAGTAAGAGGGAGACACGGGGAGCTGTTTTTT.

This clonotype was recorded many times. The rearrangement uses TRBV29-1 and TRBJ2-1, with 14 bases matching TRBD2. The CDR3 runs 16 residues. V shed 7 bases and J 4 bases; nucleotides not matched to a gene: 9. Germline lookup yields CDR1 SQVTM and CDR2 ANQGSEA. As DNA, the CDR3 is TGCAGCGCTGCCCCACGACTAGCGGGAGGGTACAATGAGCAGTTCTTC. Translating gives CSAAPRLAGGYNEQFF.

This clonotype was seen repeatedly, ten times or more. The V gene is TRBV12-3 or TRBV12-4, the J gene TRBJ2-3; D perhaps matches TRBD2 (6 bases). Trimming cost V 6 bases and J 5 bases, with 18 bases left between them. The CDR3 spans 15 residues. Here the CDR3 reads CASRSLALPRDTQYF. The CDR3 region has the DNA TGTGCCAGCAGGTCCCTAGCGCTCCCCAGAGATACGCAGTATTTT.